The 31 T cell receptor beta chains below were found in one sample sequenced in a study of T cell responses to AZD1222 COVID-19 vaccine. Assay used: immunoSEQ multiplex PCR; TCRdb lists only in-frame clones, some missing. The table includes roughly 100,000 clones, 90% detected once. The specimen comprised peripheral blood, sampled on day 0 of AZD1222 vaccination. The receptors stem from an adult in good health.

The CDR3 reads CASSLVNQNTEAFF. CDR3 nucleotides: TGTGCCAGCAGCTTGGTTAATCAGAACACTGAAGCTTTCTTT. The chain links TRBV5-4 to TRBJ1-1, with unresolved D. Germline CDR1 and CDR2: SGHNT and YYREEE (reference sequence). CDR3 length: 14 residues. Trimming took 0 bases from V and 1 from J, leaving 7 bases between them. Full variable domain (remainder filled in from reference TRBV5-4 and TRBJ1-1): ETGVTQSPTHLIKTRGQQVTLRCSSQSGHNTVSWYQQALGQGPQFIFQYYREEENGRGNFPPRFSGLQFPNYSSELNVNALELDDSALYLCASSLVNQNTEAFFGQGTRLTVV.

The V and J genes are TRBV27 and TRBJ1-2; D unresolved. Germline CDR1 and CDR2: MNHEY and SMNVEV (reference sequence). With 1 base removed from V and 8 bases from J, the gap between germline ends came to 17 bases. The CDR3 runs 15 residues. CDR3 amino acids: CASSLWPQTTMGYTF. The CDR3 region has the DNA TGTGCCAGCAGTTTATGGCCCCAAACCACTATGGGCTACACCTTC.

The chain couples TRBV30 to TRBJ2-5; 7 bases are shared with TRBD2. Looked up from germline, CDR1 is GTSNPN and CDR2 is SVGIG (reference sequence). The CDR3 runs to 13 residues. V lost 2 bases and J lost 2; bases outside the gene matches: 2. The CDR3 here is CAWSFGGQETQYF. The CDR3 nucleotides read TGTGCCTGGAGTTTCGGGGGGCAAGAGACCCAGTACTTC.

This chain links TRBV7-8 with TRBJ1-3; D gene ambiguous. This CDR3 has 13 amino acids. CDR1 and CDR2 from the germline V gene are SGHVS and FQNEAQ. V was cut by 3 bases and J by 4 bases, with 7 bases left in between. The CDR3 nucleotides are TGTGCCAGCAGCTTTATTGCGGGAAACACCATATATTTT. As protein: CASSFIAGNTIYF.

The CDR3 reads CASSQGTGTDYNSPLHF. The CDR3 DNA sequence: TGTGCCAGCAGCCAAGGAACCGGGACGGACTATAATTCACCCCTCCACTTT. The chain recombines TRBV16 with TRBJ1-6, with a weak D call TRBD1 (5 bases). V lost 2 bases and J 3 bases, leaving 14 bases between the germline ends. The CDR3 extends over 17 amino acids. Germline-derived CDR1 and CDR2 are KGHSY and FQNENV.

The gene calls are TRBV19 and TRBJ2-7; D unresolved. The ends were cut back, 5 bases at V and 6 bases at J, with 17 bases in the middle. The CDR3 runs 14 residues. The germline V gene encodes CDR1 LNHDA and CDR2 SQIVND (reference sequence). This CDR3 reads CASSSRAVGIEQYF. The CDR3, as DNA: TGTGCCAGTAGTTCCCGGGCGGTAGGGATCGAGCAGTACTTC.

The chain combines TRBV5-1 with TRBJ2-1; 10 bases fit TRBD2. With V trimmed by 0 bases and J by 1 base, 10 bases remained unmatched. This CDR3 is built from 19 residues. In germline, CDR1 is SGHRS, CDR2 YFSETQ. In DNA, the CDR3 is TGCGCCAGCAGCTTGGATTTAGCGGGGGGCCTTACTTCCTACAATGAGCAGTTCTTC. Amino acids: CASSLDLAGGLTSYNEQFF.

The chain is built from TRBV11-3 and TRBJ2-3, with a tentative D call TRBD1 (6 bases). Germline CDR1 reads SGHNT; CDR2 reads YENEEA. Trimming removed 0 bases from V and 1 base from J, with 17 bases in between. The CDR3 loop spans 18 amino acids. Written as DNA, the CDR3 is TGTGCCAGCAGCTTAGATTGGACAGCTTCTGCTCGCACAGATACGCAGTATTTT. Amino acids: CASSLDWTASARTDTQYF. The variable domain in full, completed from reference TRBV11-3 and TRBJ2-3, reads EAGVVQSPRYKIIEKKQPVAFWCNPISGHNTLYWYLQNLGQGPELLIRYENEEAVDDSQLPKDRFSAERLKGVDSTLKIQPAELGDSAVYLCASSLDWTASARTDTQYFGPGTRLTVL.

The V and J genes are TRBV7-9 and TRBJ2-2; TRBD2 agrees at 7 bases. The V gene end was trimmed by 1 base and the J gene end by 6 bases; junction bases not matched to a gene: 5. This CDR3 comprises 15 residues. Per germline, CDR1 SEHNR and CDR2 FQNEAQ (reference sequence). Here the CDR3 reads CASSLEGLDPGELFF. As DNA, the CDR3 is TGTGCCAGCAGCTTAGAAGGACTAGACCCCGGGGAGCTGTTTTTT.

J is TRBJ2-3 and V is TRBV14, with 10 nucleotides matching TRBD2. V shed 2 bases, J shed 8 bases, and the junction held 10 bases outside the gene matches. Germline V gene sequence: CDR1 SGHDN, CDR2 FVKESK. The CDR3 runs to 16 residues. CDR3 nucleotides: TGTGCCAGCAGCCAACTCCAGCGGGGGGGCCGTGTTACGCAGTATTTT. Encoded protein: CASSQLQRGGRVTQYF.

This clone was seen more than once but under ten times. This CDR3 is also generated by other DNA sequences in the sample. The chain is built from TRBV4-2 and TRBJ1-6; D is unresolved. V lost 3 bases to trimming and J lost 8 bases, with 8 bases between them. Germline CDR1 reads LGHNA; CDR2 reads YNFKEQ. This CDR3 contains 13 residues. The CDR3, as DNA: TGTGCCAGCAGCCAGGGAGGAGATTCACCCCTCCACTTT. Translated, it gives CASSQGGDSPLHF.

CDR3 amino acids: CASSLQDLEGGYTF. In DNA form, the CDR3 reads TGCGCCAGCAGCTTACAGGACTTAGAAGGTGGCTACACCTTC. The chain has TRBV5-1 and TRBJ1-2, with D tentatively TRBD1 (5 bases). Trimming shortened V by 2 bases and J by 7 bases, and 15 bases separated the two germline ends. CDR1 SGHRS and CDR2 YFSETQ come from the germline V gene. The CDR3 runs to 14 residues. Combining the CDR3 with reference TRBV5-1 and TRBJ1-2 gives the whole variable domain KAGVTQTPRYLIKTRGQQVTLSCSPISGHRSVSWYQQTPGQGLQFLFEYFSETQRNKGNFPGRFSGRQFSNSRSEMNVSTLELGDSALYLCASSLQDLEGGYTFGSGTRLTVV.

This clone was detected only once. The CDR3: CASSRLARDGEQFF. CDR3 in DNA: TGTGCCAGCAGCAGACTAGCCCGGGACGGGGAGCAGTTCTTC. The chain is built from TRBV6-4 and TRBJ2-1, with TRBD2 identical over 7 bases. There are 14 residues in the CDR3. The junction had 12 bases not matched to a gene; V was cut back by 6 bases and J by 10 bases. Per germline, CDR1 MRHNA and CDR2 SNTAGT.

The chain recombines TRBV5-1 with TRBJ1-6, with TRBD1 matching 8 bases. The germline V gene encodes CDR1 SGHRS and CDR2 YFSETQ. V was clipped by 1 base and J by 10 bases; unmatched bases: 7. CDR3 size: 15 residues. DNA of the CDR3: TGCGCCAGCAGCTTGCCCGACAGGGGCAGCTCACCCCTCCACTTT. It yields the protein CASSLPDRGSSPLHF.

This chain joins TRBV10-2 and TRBJ2-7, with TRBD1 as a possible D gene (6 bases). Between the trimmed V and J ends, which lost 6 bases and 3 bases, there was a span of 12 bases. Germline lookup yields CDR1 WSHSY and CDR2 SAAADI. This CDR3 comprises 13 residues. The DNA for the CDR3 is TGCGCCAGCAGGGGAACAGGGAGCTACGAGCAGTACTTC. Its protein product is CASRGTGSYEQYF.

V and J are TRBV12-3 or TRBV12-4 and TRBJ2-1; weak D call: TRBD2 (6 bases). The CDR3 sequence is 13 residues long. V dropped 10 bases and J dropped 2 bases, with 12 bases sitting between them. The CDR3 DNA is TGTGCCACAAGGAGGGGCACCTACAATGAGCAGTTCTTC. Translated: CATRRGTYNEQFF.

This chain uses TRBV7-9 with TRBJ2-7; no clear D gene. Germline CDR1 SEHNR, CDR2 FQNEAQ (reference sequence). V dropped 5 bases and J dropped 1 base, with 9 bases sitting between them. The CDR3 has 13 amino acids. The CDR3 region is CASSTLGSYEQYF. The CDR3 coding sequence is TGTGCCAGCAGCACACTCGGTTCCTACGAGCAGTACTTC.

The chain uses TRBV7-3 and TRBJ1-1; D gene uncertain. V was trimmed by 2 bases and J by 3 bases, leaving 7 bases between them. The germline V gene encodes CDR1 SGHTA and CDR2 FQGTGA. The CDR3 sequence is 13 residues long. CDR3 DNA: TGTGCCAGCAGCTTATCGCCGGACACTGAAGCTTTCTTT. It is translated as CASSLSPDTEAFF.

This chain links TRBV4-2 with TRBJ1-1, with 7 positions matching TRBD1. V shed 4 bases and J 6 bases; nucleotides not matched to a gene: 8. The CDR3 runs to 14 residues. Germline loops: CDR1 LGHNA, CDR2 YNFKEQ. CDR3 region: CASSLNRDSSEAFF. In nucleotides, the CDR3 is TGTGCCAGCAGCCTAAACCGGGACAGCTCTGAAGCTTTCTTT.

The rearrangement uses TRBV19 and TRBJ1-2; no clear D. Germline V gene data show CDR1 as LNHDA and CDR2 as SQIVND (reference sequence). V was cut by 9 bases and J by 4 bases, with 12 bases left in between. CDR3 length: 12 residues. CDR3 sequence: CASSTPIYGYTF. CDR3 bases: TGTGCCAGCTCAACCCCCATCTATGGCTACACCTTC.

V gene TRBV5-6 combines with J gene TRBJ1-1; 11 positions match TRBD1. The V segment lost 3 bases and the J segment 4 bases; nucleotides outside the gene matches: 8. The CDR3 sequence is 16 residues long. Per the germline V gene, CDR1 is SGHDT and CDR2 is YYEEEE. CDR3 loop: CASSSPGQGESTEAFF. CDR3 DNA: TGTGCCAGCAGCTCTCCGGGACAGGGGGAGAGCACTGAAGCTTTCTTT.

This clone was recorded once. Other DNA sequences in this sample translate to the same CDR3. The V and J genes are TRBV27 and TRBJ2-2; D uncertain. V gave up 3 bases and J gave up 8 bases, with 7 bases separating them. CDR1 is MNHEY, CDR2 SMNVEV, per germline (reference sequence). The CDR3 has 12 amino acids. DNA of the CDR3: TGTGCCAGCAGTTTGATCGGTGGGGAGCTGTTTTTT. The encoded protein is CASSLIGGELFF.

This sequence joins TRBV14 and TRBJ2-1, with D possibly TRBD2 on 5 matching bases. The length of the CDR3 is 13 residues. CDR1 is SGHDN and CDR2 is FVKESK in the germline V gene. Trimming removed 4 bases at V and 4 bases at J, with 8 bases between. CDR3 in DNA: TGTGCCAGCAGCCTTACTAGGTACAATGAGCAGTTCTTC. Protein product: CASSLTRYNEQFF.

The V gene is TRBV6-1, the J gene TRBJ2-7; 9 bases map to TRBD1. CDR1 and CDR2 (germline): MNHNS, SASEGT. Trimming took 3 bases from V and 5 from J; bases not matched to a gene: 11. The CDR3 is made up of 16 amino acids. Here the CDR3 reads CASSDRGWGQGDEQYF. The CDR3 DNA follows: TGTGCCAGCAGTGACCGGGGGTGGGGACAGGGAGACGAGCAGTACTTC.

The table lists this clone with a few counts. J is TRBJ1-4 and V is TRBV5-1, with D tentatively TRBD1 (6 bases). Trimming stripped 4 bases from V and 4 bases from J, with 14 bases between. The length of the CDR3 is 15 residues. The V gene's germline CDR1 is SGHRS and CDR2 YFSETQ. This CDR3 reads CASSAAGGLNEKLFF. The CDR3 DNA follows: TGCGCCAGCAGCGCGGCCGGGGGCCTTAATGAAAAACTGTTTTTT.

This clone occurred once. This chain joins TRBV12-2 and TRBJ1-2. TRBV12-2 is a known pseudogene. This CDR3 spans 15 amino acids. The CDR3 reads CASRPPSGGFDGYTF. Written as DNA, the CDR3 is TGTGCAAGTCGCCCCCCCTCCGGAGGGTTCGACGGCTACACCTTC.

The chain carries TRBV5-4 and TRBJ2-1; no clear D. The V gene's germline CDR1 is SGHNT and CDR2 YYREEE (reference sequence). Deletions cut 4 bases from V and 6 bases from J, with 8 bases between. The CDR3 runs to 12 residues. CDR3 nucleotides: TGTGCCAGCAGCCATCCTAGCAATGAGCAGTTCTTC. This encodes CASSHPSNEQFF. The full variable domain, with the rest looked up from reference TRBV5-4 and TRBJ2-1, is ETGVTQSPTHLIKTRGQQVTLRCSSQSGHNTVSWYQQALGQGPQFIFQYYREEENGRGNFPPRFSGLQFPNYSSELNVNALELDDSALYLCASSHPSNEQFFGPGTRLTVL.

The chain has TRBV6-5 and TRBJ1-1; a possible D gene is TRBD1 (6 bases). Trimming cost V 5 bases and J 1 base, with 8 bases left between them. The CDR3 runs 13 residues. Germline V gene lookup returns CDR1 MNHEY and CDR2 SVGAGI. The CDR3 bases are TGTGCCAGCAGTCGGGACAAGAACACTGAAGCTTTCTTT. This codes for CASSRDKNTEAFF.

This clone was picked up one time. The CDR3 loop reads CASSFPDPTYNSPLHF. The CDR3 DNA reads as TGTGCCAGCAGTTTTCCGGACCCTACCTATAATTCACCCCTCCACTTT. The chain employs TRBV28 and TRBJ1-6; D is unresolved. The CDR3 extends over 16 amino acids. The germline gives CDR1 MDHEN, CDR2 SYDVKM. Trimming removed 3 bases from V and 2 bases from J, with 11 bases in between.

The rearrangement uses TRBV27 and TRBJ1-2, with 7 bases matching TRBD1. Germline trimming cut 6 bases from V and 3 bases from J; bases unmatched to any gene: 13. This CDR3 is 16 amino acids long. Looked up from germline, CDR1 is MNHEY and CDR2 is SMNVEV (reference sequence). CDR3 residues: CASRGGTAPLDYGYTF. The CDR3 nucleotides read TGTGCCAGCAGGGGGGGGACAGCCCCGCTAGACTATGGCTACACCTTC.

The gene calls are TRBV28 and TRBJ1-2; 9 nucleotides align to TRBD1. In germline, CDR1 is MDHEN, CDR2 SYDVKM. V lost 5 bases, J lost 8 bases, and 12 bases stayed unmatched. This CDR3 has 15 amino acids. The CDR3 loop reads CASSPRLTGGAGYTF. For the CDR3, the DNA is TGTGCCAGCAGTCCTAGGCTTACAGGGGGCGCCGGCTACACCTTC.